This TCR beta chain was identified during a study of regulatory T cells in long-lasting Graves disease. Germline CDR1 reads MDHEN; CDR2 reads SYDVKM. CDR3 length: 17 residues. Trimming at V came to 4 bases and at J to 0 bases, leaving 8 bases not matched to a gene. About this clonotype: With a much larger clone just one base away, this may be a read error.

Arm-PCR of CDR3 regions and iRepertoire HTBI primers were used to build TCR beta libraries. In the original workflow: Across samples, roughly 64 TRBV and 12 to 15 TRBJ segments were found. One entry per CDR3 protein, called by TCRdb with MiXCR from the multiplex PCR reads. These V and J calls are TCRdb output, not the study's own analysis. The sample has around 450,000 distinct CDR3 sequences; roughly a fifth are singletons. Documented time point: persistent/refractory GD, antithyroid drugs over 5 years with positive TRAb. From RNA extracted from PBMCs, the TCR library was made. Patients all came to the study from an endocrinology department in Xi'an, China. Into tubes containing EDTA, roughly 8.8 milliliters of peripheral blood were drawn.

The TCR comes from a female donor with Graves disease. The V call is TRBV28, the J call TRBJ1-5, with 8 bases fitting TRBD1. The sequencing used peripheral blood mononuclear cells (PBMCs), collected when the disease was refractory, from a patient treated with antithyroid drugs. The CDR3 sequence is CASSYDRGGGSNQPQHF. CDR3 coding DNA: TGTGCCAGCAGTTACGACAGGGGAGGGGGTAGCAATCAGCCCCAGCATTTT.